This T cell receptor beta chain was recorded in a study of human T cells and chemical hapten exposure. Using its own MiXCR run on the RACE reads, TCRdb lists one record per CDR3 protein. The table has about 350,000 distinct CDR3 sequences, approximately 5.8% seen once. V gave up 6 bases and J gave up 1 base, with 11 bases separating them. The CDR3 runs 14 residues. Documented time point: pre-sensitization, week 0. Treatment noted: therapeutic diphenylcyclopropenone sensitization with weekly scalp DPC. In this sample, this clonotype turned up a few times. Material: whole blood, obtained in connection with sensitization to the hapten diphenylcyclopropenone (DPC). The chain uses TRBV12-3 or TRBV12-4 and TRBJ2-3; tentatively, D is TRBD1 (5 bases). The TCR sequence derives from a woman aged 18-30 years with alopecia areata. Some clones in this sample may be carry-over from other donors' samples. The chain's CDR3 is CASSNLGGTDTQYF. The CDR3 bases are TGTGCCAGCAGCAATCTAGGGGGCACAGATACGCAGTATTTT.